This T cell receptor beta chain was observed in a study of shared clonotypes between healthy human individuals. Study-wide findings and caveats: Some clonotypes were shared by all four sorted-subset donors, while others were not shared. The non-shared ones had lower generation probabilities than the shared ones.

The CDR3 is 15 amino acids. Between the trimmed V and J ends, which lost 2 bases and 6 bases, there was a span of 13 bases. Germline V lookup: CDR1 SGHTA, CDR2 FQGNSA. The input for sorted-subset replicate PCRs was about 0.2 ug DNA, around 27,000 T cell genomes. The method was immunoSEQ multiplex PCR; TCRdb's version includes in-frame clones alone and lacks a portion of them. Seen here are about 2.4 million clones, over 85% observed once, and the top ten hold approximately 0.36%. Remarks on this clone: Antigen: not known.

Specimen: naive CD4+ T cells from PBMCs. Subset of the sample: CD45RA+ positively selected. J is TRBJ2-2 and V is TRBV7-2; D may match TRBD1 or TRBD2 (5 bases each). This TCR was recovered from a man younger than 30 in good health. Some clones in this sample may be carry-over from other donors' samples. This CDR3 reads CASSLYRGAPGELFF. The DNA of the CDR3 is TGTGCCAGCAGCTTATACAGAGGGGCCCCCGGGGAGCTGTTTTTT. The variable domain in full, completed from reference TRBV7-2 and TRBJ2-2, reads GAGVSQSPSNKVTEKGKDVELRCDPISGHTALYWYRQSLGQGLEFLIYFQGNSAPDKSGLPSDRFSAERTGGSVSTLTIQRTQQEDSAVYLCASSLYRGAPGELFFGEGSRLTVL.